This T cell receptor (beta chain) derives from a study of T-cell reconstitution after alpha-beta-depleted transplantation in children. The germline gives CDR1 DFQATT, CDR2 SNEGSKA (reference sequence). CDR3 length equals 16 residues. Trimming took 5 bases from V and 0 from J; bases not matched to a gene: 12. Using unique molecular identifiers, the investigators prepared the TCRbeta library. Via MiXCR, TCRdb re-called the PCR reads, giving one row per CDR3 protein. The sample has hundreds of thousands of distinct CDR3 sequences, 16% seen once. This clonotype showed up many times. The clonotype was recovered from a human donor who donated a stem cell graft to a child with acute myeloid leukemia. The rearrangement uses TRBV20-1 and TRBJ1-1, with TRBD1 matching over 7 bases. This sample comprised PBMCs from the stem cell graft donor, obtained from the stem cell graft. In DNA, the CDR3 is TGCAGTGCTTCCTCCCGACAGGGTTCACTGAACACTGAAGCTTTCTTT. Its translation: CSASSRQGSLNTEAFF.